This TCR beta chain originates from a study of Ad26.COV2.S vaccination and SARS-CoV-2 variants. Study information: Each vaccinee took Ad26.COV2.S intramuscularly, once or twice 56 days apart.

The V end was cut by 6 bases, the J end by 10 bases, with 13 bases between. CDR3 size: 13 residues. The treatment: 19 received Ad26.COV2.S at low or high dose, single or two shots; roughly 5 received placebo; per-sample allocation not given. Vaccine and placebo recipients were sampled on day 63 after the first injection. Wuhan-strain SARS-CoV-2 spike was expressed by the Ad26 vector that made up the vaccine. The assay was immunoSEQ multiplex PCR, and TCRdb's table has in-frame clones only and misses some. Seen here are a few hundred thousand clones, around 86% observed once, and the top ten hold around 3.6%.

This clonotype was sampled from a person aged 18 to 59 who received the Ad26.COV2.S COVID-19 vaccine or a placebo. The input for sequencing was peripheral blood, taken in a trial of Ad26.COV2.S vaccine versus placebo. V is TRBV12-3 or TRBV12-4 and J is TRBJ1-6; tentatively, D is TRBD1 (6 bases). The CDR3 reads CASRNRESSPLHF. CDR3 DNA: TGTGCCAGCAGGAACAGGGAGTCCTCACCCCTCCACTTT.